The 26 T cell receptor beta chains below come from one sample, sequenced in a study of blood T cells in healthy people across ages. For the second PCR, which ran for about 7 to 11 cycles, a sample-barcoded 5' primer and a J-beta primer mix were used. TCRdb reanalysed the 5' RACE reads using MiXCR and keeps one entry per CDR3 protein. The sample consists of around 990,000 distinct CDR3 sequences, approximately 38% of them appearing once. The sequenced sample was blood. The receptors originated from a man aged 18 to 35 in good health.

This clonotype was detected only a few times. The chain recombines TRBV7-2 with TRBJ1-1; no clear D. Per germline, CDR1 SGHTA and CDR2 FQGNSA. V lost 5 bases, J lost 3 bases, and 10 bases lay in between. This CDR3 is 13 amino acids long. The CDR3 DNA is TGTGCCAGCAGCCCGAGAATGCACACTGAAGCTTTCTTT. This translates into CASSPRMHTEAFF.

The chain links TRBV4-3 to TRBJ2-5; D gene unclear. CDR3 length: 13 amino acids. The V and J ends lost 0 bases and 11 bases respectively, with 13 bases between them. Germline CDR1 and CDR2: LGHNA and YSLEER. CDR3 nucleotides: TGCGCCAGCAGCCAAGATCGGACGGGTTATCAGTACTTC. Translated, it gives CASSQDRTGYQYF.

The V call is TRBV11-1, the J call TRBJ2-5; 7 nucleotides line up with TRBD1. Germline CDR1 reads SGHAT; CDR2 reads FQDESV (reference sequence). V trimming: 2 bases; J trimming: 4 bases; junction bases outside the gene matches: 7. This CDR3 has 15 amino acids. CDR3 in amino acids: CASSLLNDRAETQYF. CDR3 nucleotides: TGTGCCAGCAGCTTACTTAACGACAGGGCAGAGACCCAGTACTTC.

This clonotype was seen only a few times. This chain uses TRBV20-1 with TRBJ2-4; TRBD1 might be the D (6 bases). The J call may be wrong; the DNA end is better matched by TRBJ2-7. Germline values: CDR1 DFQATT, CDR2 SNEGSKA (reference sequence). CDR3 size: 12 residues. The CDR3 DNA reads TGCAGTGCTAGTCAGGGGAGATACGAGCAGTACTTC. It codes for CSASQGRYEQYF.

CDR3 residues: CASSLPGKNIQYF. CDR3 in DNA: TGTGCCAGCAGTTTACCTGGGAAGAACATTCAGTACTTC. This chain uses TRBV12-3 or TRBV12-4 with TRBJ2-4; the D is unclear. V was cut by 2 bases and J by 7 bases, with 9 bases left in between. There are 13 residues in the CDR3.

This chain joins TRBV28 and TRBJ2-7; 7 positions match TRBD1. The CDR3 spans 14 residues. The germline gives CDR1 MDHEN, CDR2 SYDVKM. V dropped 3 bases and J dropped 6; count of bases not matched to a gene: 8. CDR3 sequence (DNA): TGTGCCAGCAGTTTGCCCAGCCCAGGGGGCGAGCAGTACTTC. Protein sequence: CASSLPSPGGEQYF. Full variable domain (missing parts from reference TRBV28 and TRBJ2-7): DVKVTQSSRYLVKRTGEKVFLECVQDMDHENMFWYRQDPGLGLRLIYFSYDVKMKEKGDIPEGYSVSREKKERFSLILESASTNQTSMYLCASSLPSPGGEQYFGPGTRLTVT.

The table lists this clonotype with a few counts. The chain has TRBV18 and TRBJ1-5, with a weak D call TRBD1 (6 bases). Germline V gene data show CDR1 as KGHSH and CDR2 as LQKENI. The CDR3 is 13 amino acids. V was trimmed by 3 bases and J by 5 bases, leaving 8 bases between them. For the CDR3, the DNA is TGTGCCAGCTCACCCGAGGGGGATCAGCCCCAGCATTTT. It codes for CASSPEGDQPQHF.

J is TRBJ2-4 and V is TRBV5-1; the match to TRBD1 covers 8 bases. CDR3 size: 15 residues. Germline values: CDR1 SGHRS, CDR2 YFSETQ. Unmatched junction bases numbered 7, after V lost 0 bases and J lost 8 bases. The CDR3 loop reads CASSLATGDVDIQYF. DNA for the CDR3: TGCGCCAGCAGCTTGGCGACAGGGGATGTGGACATTCAGTACTTC.

This clonotype has just a few counts. V gene TRBV20-1 combines with J gene TRBJ1-2; no reliable D call. V dropped 0 bases and J dropped 6 bases, with 26 bases sitting between them. Germline CDR1 DFQATT, CDR2 SNEGSKA (reference sequence). This CDR3 region has 18 residues. DNA for the CDR3: TGCAGTGCTAGAGATCTTGAGAAACCTAAGCCCCAAGGCCATGGCTACACCTTC. This encodes CSARDLEKPKPQGHGYTF.

V is TRBV4-3 and J is TRBJ1-5; the D gene is possibly TRBD1 (5 bases). The CDR3 has 13 residues. CDR1 is LGHNA and CDR2 is YSLEER in the germline V gene. The germline V and J ends were trimmed by 0 bases and 9 bases, with 9 bases remaining between them. The CDR3: CASSQDLGGPQHF. Here the CDR3 DNA reads TGCGCCAGCAGCCAAGATCTGGGGGGGCCCCAGCATTTT.

This chain links TRBV7-2 with TRBJ2-1, with 7 bases fitting TRBD1. CDR1 and CDR2 from the germline V gene are SGHTA and FQGNSA. V lost 4 bases, J lost 4 bases, and 7 bases stayed unmatched. This CDR3 has 15 residues. CDR3 region: CASSSDRSLYNEQFF. In DNA, the CDR3 is TGTGCCAGCAGCTCGGACAGGAGCCTATACAATGAGCAGTTCTTC.

The sample holds one count of this clonotype. This sequence joins TRBV20-1 and TRBJ2-7; 9 nucleotides match TRBD2. This CDR3 contains 15 residues. The V segment lost 6 bases and the J segment 7 bases; nucleotides outside the gene matches: 16. Germline V gives CDR1 DFQATT, CDR2 SNEGSKA (reference sequence). CDR3 nucleotide sequence: TGCAGTGCGTACTCCGGCGGGGGGGCTGGGAAGGAGCAGTACTTC. It encodes CSAYSGGGAGKEQYF.

This chain joins TRBV29-1 and TRBJ2-3; no reliable D call. Germline CDR1 and CDR2: SQVTM and ANQGSEA. Trimming took 7 bases from V and 0 from J, leaving 14 bases between them. CDR3 length: 14 amino acids. The CDR3: CSGRPVTSTDTQYF. In DNA form, the CDR3 reads TGCAGCGGGCGGCCGGTAACTAGCACAGATACGCAGTATTTT.

This clonotype appeared a few times. The J gene is TRBJ2-3, the V gene TRBV7-2, with a weak D call TRBD2 (5 bases). V was trimmed by 4 bases and J by 0 bases, leaving 11 bases between them. This CDR3 spans 15 amino acids. From germline, CDR1 is SGHTA and CDR2 FQGNSA. The CDR3 protein is CASSSQRLSTDTQYF. The DNA for the CDR3 is TGTGCCAGCAGCTCCCAGCGACTAAGCACAGATACGCAGTATTTT.

This clonotype was picked up many times. The V and J genes are TRBV9 and TRBJ1-1; D not certain. The germline gives CDR1 SGDLS, CDR2 YYNGEE. There are 15 residues in the CDR3. The germline V and J ends were trimmed by 2 bases and 2 bases, with 13 bases remaining between them. CDR3 loop: CASSVLPGHNTEAFF. CDR3 coding DNA: TGTGCCAGCAGCGTGCTCCCCGGCCACAACACTGAAGCTTTCTTT.

This chain connects TRBV3-1 to TRBJ2-7, with 7 bases that match TRBD1. CDR1 LGHDT and CDR2 YNNKEL come from the germline V gene (reference sequence). The CDR3 runs 13 residues. With 8 bases clipped from V and 4 bases from J, the junction kept 8 bases outside the gene matches. The CDR3 DNA follows: TGTGCCAGCTGCCCGGGGACAGCATACGAGCAGTACTTC. Its translation: CASCPGTAYEQYF.

The chain joins TRBV20-1 to TRBJ1-3, with D uncertain. The CDR3 is made up of 14 amino acids. Germline-derived CDR1 and CDR2 are DFQATT and SNEGSKA (reference sequence). The V and J ends lost 3 bases and 0 bases respectively, with 9 bases between them. The CDR3 nucleotides are TGCAGTGCTAGGGAGCTCGGCTCTGGAAACACCATATATTTT. Its translation is CSARELGSGNTIYF.

The J gene is TRBJ2-5, the V gene TRBV5-1; D might be TRBD2 (5 bases). V gave up 3 bases and J gave up 4 bases, with 19 bases separating them. The V gene's germline CDR1 is SGHRS and CDR2 YFSETQ. The CDR3 sequence is 16 residues long. The CDR3 region is CASSSLRGVGRETQYF. CDR3 nucleotide sequence: TGCGCCAGCAGCTCCCTCCGGGGAGTAGGGAGAGAGACCCAGTACTTC.

This clonotype has more than one count but fewer than ten. The V gene is TRBV7-2, the J gene TRBJ2-2; D unclear. The germline V gene encodes CDR1 SGHTA and CDR2 FQGNSA. The CDR3 is made up of 12 amino acids. V was clipped by 5 bases and J by 7 bases, with 8 bases between them. This chain's CDR3 is CASSLIGGELFF. The DNA of the CDR3 is TGTGCCAGCAGCCTAATTGGCGGGGAGCTGTTTTTT.

A single count supports this clonotype. This chain uses TRBV5-6 with TRBJ1-1; possibly TRBD1 for D (5 bases). This CDR3 region has 15 residues. Per germline, CDR1 SGHDT and CDR2 YYEEEE. V lost 3 bases and J lost 0, with 12 bases in between. CDR3 DNA sequence: TGTGCCAGCAGCTCACTGACAGATATGAACACTGAAGCTTTCTTT. Translating it yields CASSSLTDMNTEAFF.

A remark on this clonotype: A much larger clone differs from this one at a single base, so this may be a read error. The chain combines TRBV4-1 with TRBJ1-1, with TRBD1 matching 8 bases. Per germline, CDR1 MGHRA and CDR2 YSYEKL. There are 14 residues in the CDR3. Trimming at V came to 3 bases and at J to 5 bases, leaving 5 bases not matched to a gene. For the CDR3, the DNA is TGCGCCAGCAGCCAGAACAGGGGGAAGACTGAAGCTTTCTTT. This encodes CASSQNRGKTEAFF.

In nucleotides, the CDR3 is TGTGCCAGCAGTCCCCCGGGACACTCGTCCTACAATGAGCAGTTCTTC. It translates to CASSPPGHSSYNEQFF. This chain joins TRBV28 and TRBJ2-1; D is perhaps TRBD1 (6 bases). CDR1 is MDHEN, CDR2 SYDVKM, per germline. Trimming shortened V by 5 bases and J by 1 base, and 15 bases separated the two germline ends. The CDR3 spans 16 residues.

The genes are TRBV2 and TRBJ2-3; 8 bases are shared with TRBD2. V shed 7 bases and J 1 base; nucleotides not matched to a gene: 1. This CDR3 contains 13 residues. Germline lookup yields CDR1 SNHLY and CDR2 FYNNEI. The CDR3 DNA follows: TGTGCCAGCAAAGCGGGGGGCACAGATACGCAGTATTTT. Its translation is CASKAGGTDTQYF.

The rearrangement uses TRBV30 and TRBJ2-1, with 7 bases lining up with TRBD1. This CDR3 spans 13 amino acids. From germline, CDR1 is GTSNPN and CDR2 SVGIG (reference sequence). V lost 0 bases and J lost 10; bases outside the gene matches: 6. CDR3 DNA: TGTGCCTGGAGTGTACTTGTGGACAGGGAGCAGTTCTTC. Translating it yields CAWSVLVDREQFF.

The chain joins TRBV12-3 or TRBV12-4 to TRBJ1-4; TRBD1 might be the D (5 bases). This CDR3 region has 14 residues. Trimming shortened V by 6 bases and J by 10 bases, and 18 bases separated the two germline ends. CDR3 sequence: CASSLGGEDGKLFF. The CDR3 bases are TGTGCCAGCAGCCTGGGGGGGGAGGATGGAAAACTGTTTTTT.

Ten or more counts support this clonotype. The genes are TRBV28 and TRBJ1-6; D is undetermined. V dropped 2 bases and J dropped 7 bases, with 9 bases sitting between them. CDR1 MDHEN and CDR2 SYDVKM come from the germline V gene. This CDR3 is built from 14 residues. The CDR3 reads CASSLRVGNSPLHF. CDR3 bases: TGTGCCAGCAGTTTAAGGGTGGGGAATTCACCCCTCCACTTT.